This T cell receptor beta chain was found in a study of shared clonotypes between healthy human individuals. Study-level background: Per donor, CD8 memory used one plate, CD8 naive used two, CD4 memory used three and CD4 naive used three. The study, taken as a whole, reports: What naive subsets generally showed was a larger estimated richness than memory subsets showed.

A word on this clone: The antigen remains unidentified.

Genomic DNA per cell subset filled all wells of several immunoSEQ plates. Assay: immunoSEQ multiplex PCR; the TCRdb copy retains only in-frame clones and omits some. The data show about 590,000 clones, 95% seen once. Naive CD8 cells were CD45RO-negative, positively selected for CCR7, excluding terminally differentiated effector memory CD45RA+ cells. The origin of this receptor is a woman aged 25-40 years in good health. Sequencing input: naive CD8+ T cells sorted from blood.

The CDR3 reads CSVLLVLANTGELFF. The DNA for the CDR3 is TGCAGCGTTTTGTTAGTCCTAGCGAACACCGGGGAGCTGTTTTTT. V gene TRBV29-1 combines with J gene TRBJ2-2, with D unclear. Germline lookup yields CDR1 SQVTM and CDR2 ANQGSEA. The CDR3 spans 15 residues. The V and J ends lost 5 bases and 0 bases respectively, with 13 bases between them.